This T cell receptor beta chain stems from a study of shared clonotypes between healthy human individuals. In the study overall: Three plates were used per donor for CD4 naive, three for CD4 memory, two for CD8 naive and one for CD8 memory.

On this clone itself: Its antigen remains unknown.

In the naive CD8 group, cells lacked CD45RO and were positively selected for CCR7, so terminally differentiated effector memory CD45RA+ cells were left out. Germline V CDR1 and CDR2: SEHNR, FQNEAQ (reference sequence). This CDR3 comprises 14 residues. Trimming cost V 5 bases and J 2 bases, with 10 bases left between them. Sequenced by immunoSEQ multiplex PCR; TCRdb stores in-frame clones only, minus some. Among millions of clones, roughly 95% were seen once, and the ten largest hold more than 0.95%. Study-wide findings and caveats: Depth of sequencing was expected to influence donor clonotype sharing. The small donor group covered limited genetic and exposure diversity. Naive subsets tended to show greater estimated richness than memory subsets.

The specimen was naive CD8+ T cells sorted from blood. The J gene is TRBJ1-3, the V gene TRBV7-9; the D gene is possibly TRBD1 (6 bases). This clonotype was sampled from a man between 18 and 35 years old in good health. The CDR3 DNA reads as TGTGCCAGCAGCGGGGGGGCTACTGGAAACACCATATATTTT. Translation: CASSGGATGNTIYF.